This is a list of T cell receptor beta chains from one sample in a study of cytomegalovirus exposure and HLA in healthy donors. Sequenced by immunoSEQ multiplex PCR; TCRdb stores in-frame clones only, minus some. This table has roughly 130,000 clones, approximately 84% appearing once. The sequenced sample consisted of PBMCs. These receptors came from a boy younger than 10 in good health and CMV-seronegative. The CDR3 runs from the conserved cysteine through the conserved F or W. The order of the fields is CDR3 length, J gene, clone size, V gene, D gene, CDR3 DNA, CDR3 protein. A D gene is named only where the DNA matches it firmly. Clone size appears in some rows only: once, few, many, or a class for an expanded clone.

16 | TRBJ2-1 | - | TRBV5-1 | - | TGCGCCAGCAGCTCGCTGGACAGAAATGAGGTCGATGAGCAGTTCTTC | CASSSLDRNEVDEQFF
13 | TRBJ1-3 | - | TRBV5-1 | TRBD1 | TGCGCCAGCCGAGACAGGGCTGGAAACACCATATATTTT | CASRDRAGNTIYF
12 | TRBJ1-5 | - | TRBV19 | - | TGTGCCAGTAGTATTCCGGGAGGGCCCGCGCATTTT | CASSIPGGPAHF
15 | TRBJ1-4 | - | TRBV7-8 | - | TGTGCGAGCACAGGTTTTCGTACAACTAATGAAAAACTGTTTTTT | CASTGFRTTNEKLFF
16 | TRBJ2-1 | - | TRBV4-3 | TRBD1 | TGCGCCAGCAGCCCCTCGGGGCAGGGGGCCTACAATGAGCAGTTCTTC | CASSPSGQGAYNEQFF
17 | TRBJ2-6 | - | TRBV18 | - | TGTGCCAGCTCACCCCTACGAGGAAGATCTGGGGCCAACGTCCTGACTTTC | CASSPLRGRSGANVLTF
13 | TRBJ1-1 | - | TRBV7-9 | - | TGTGCCAGCAGCTTGGGCAGTAACACTGAAGCTTTCTTT | CASSLGSNTEAFF
17 | TRBJ2-1 | - | TRBV6-1 | - | TGTGCCAGCAGTGAAGAAGGGGGGGGCCCCTCCTACAATGAGCAGTTCTTC | CASSEEGGGPSYNEQFF
13 | TRBJ1-2 | - | TRBV28 | - | TGTGCCAGCAGCAACGGGCAGGGGTTAGGCTACACCTTC | CASSNGQGLGYTF
14 | TRBJ2-5 | few | TRBV7-6 | - | TGTGCCAGCAGCTTACTTTCCGGGGAAGAGACCCAGTACTTC | CASSLLSGEETQYF
15 | TRBJ1-2 | - | TRBV5-1 | TRBD1 | TGCGCCAGCAGCTTGAATCCAGGGGGCGACTATGGCTACACCTTC | CASSLNPGGDYGYTF
19 | TRBJ2-3 | - | TRBV21-1 | - | TGTGCCAGCAGCATGCCGTTGCCTTTTAGGGACAGTCCTTCAGATACGCAGTATTTT | CASSMPLPFRDSPSDTQYF
14 | TRBJ1-5 | - | TRBV9 | - | TGTGCCAGCAGTCAACAGGGCCGCGATCAGCCCCAGCATTTT | CASSQQGRDQPQHF
13 | TRBJ2-7 | - | TRBV6-1 | TRBD1 | TGTGCCAGCAGGATGGACAGGGGGCGGGAGCAGTACTTC | CASRMDRGREQYF
14 | TRBJ2-1 | few | TRBV6-4 | TRBD1 | TGTGCCAGCAGTGGGACAGGGGGCTACAATGAGCAGTTCTTC | CASSGTGGYNEQFF
15 | TRBJ2-3 | - | TRBV9 | - | TGTGCCAGCAGCGTAGAATCAGGGGGGCCAGATACGCAGTATTTT | CASSVESGGPDTQYF
16 | TRBJ2-2 | few | TRBV6-4 | TRBD2 | TGTGCCAGCAGTGAAGGCGGGAGCCTTAACACCGGGGAGCTGTTTTTT | CASSEGGSLNTGELFF
14 | TRBJ1-1 | - | TRBV9 | - | TGTGCCAGCAGCGGGGGGGGCGCGAACACTGAAGCTTTCTTT | CASSGGGANTEAFF
15 | TRBJ2-1 | - | TRBV6-4 | TRBD2 | TGTGCCAGCAGCCAGCTAGCGGGAGGATCCAATGAGCAGTTCTTC | CASSQLAGGSNEQFF
14 | TRBJ1-1 | - | TRBV6-1 | TRBD1 | TGTGCCAGCTGGGAGGACAGGGGGGGGACTGAAGCTTTCTTT | CASWEDRGGTEAFF
19 | TRBJ1-6 | - | TRBV7-8 | TRBD1 | TGTGCCAGCAGCTTAGGTGTCTGGGGGACAGGGAGCGATAATTCACCCCTCCACTTT | CASSLGVWGTGSDNSPLHF
15 | TRBJ1-2 | once | TRBV6-1 | TRBD1 | TGTGCCAGCAGTACCGGGACAGGGGAGCGCTATGGCTACACCTTC | CASSTGTGERYGYTF
17 | TRBJ2-1 | - | TRBV13 | - | TGTGCCAGCAGCTTCTTGGTAGCGGTGAGCTCCTACAATGAGCAGTTCTTC | CASSFLVAVSSYNEQFF
13 | TRBJ2-5 | - | TRBV18 | - | TGTGCCAGCTCACCGCTACTGGAAGAGACCCAGTACTTC | CASSPLLEETQYF
15 | TRBJ2-7 | - | TRBV27 | TRBD1 | TGTGCCAGCTTTACCTTCCGGGACAGGGGGTCCGAGCAGTACTTC | CASFTFRDRGSEQYF
15 | TRBJ1-4 | - | TRBV19 | - | TGTGCCAGTAGTATGCTCGGGCAGGGTGGTGAAAAACTGTTTTTT | CASSMLGQGGEKLFF
15 | TRBJ1-1 | - | TRBV7-2 | - | TGTGCCAGCAGCTCCACCCCGGGGGGCCTGGCTGAAGCTTTCTTT | CASSSTPGGLAEAFF
16 | TRBJ1-5 | - | TRBV10-2 | - | TGCGCCAGCAGTGAGTCGACAGCCCTCCCCAATCAGCCCCAGCATTTT | CASSESTALPNQPQHF
13 | TRBJ1-1 | once | TRBV18 | - | TGTGCCAGCTCACCACTCGGGAGAACTGAAGCTTTCTTT | CASSPLGRTEAFF
15 | TRBJ2-1 | - | TRBV2 | - | TGTGCCAGCAGTGAAGCGCAGGGTTTGCGCGGTGAGCAGTTCTTC | CASSEAQGLRGEQFF
13 | TRBJ1-1 | - | TRBV5-1 | TRBD1 | TGCGCCCCCTGGCGGCGACAGGGCACTGAAGCTTTCTTT | CAPWRRQGTEAFF
16 | TRBJ2-6 | - | TRBV19 | TRBD1 | TGTGCCAGTAGTGTAACAGGGGGCTCTGGGGCCAACGTCCTGACTTTC | CASSVTGGSGANVLTF
15 | TRBJ2-7 | - | TRBV4-3 | TRBD2 | TGCGCCAGCAGCCAAGATCGGACTAGCCCCTACGAGCAGTACTTC | CASSQDRTSPYEQYF
13 | TRBJ1-1 | - | TRBV15 | - | TGTGCCACCAGCAGTACGGGGGGAGATGAAGCTTTCTTT | CATSSTGGDEAFF
15 | TRBJ2-6 | - | TRBV19 | - | TGTGCCAGTAGCCTGACAGGATTTGGGGCCAACGTCCTGACTTTC | CASSLTGFGANVLTF
15 | TRBJ1-3 | - | TRBV7-2 | - | TGTGCCAGCAGCTTAGAGGCGGCTTCTGGAAACACCATATATTTT | CASSLEAASGNTIYF